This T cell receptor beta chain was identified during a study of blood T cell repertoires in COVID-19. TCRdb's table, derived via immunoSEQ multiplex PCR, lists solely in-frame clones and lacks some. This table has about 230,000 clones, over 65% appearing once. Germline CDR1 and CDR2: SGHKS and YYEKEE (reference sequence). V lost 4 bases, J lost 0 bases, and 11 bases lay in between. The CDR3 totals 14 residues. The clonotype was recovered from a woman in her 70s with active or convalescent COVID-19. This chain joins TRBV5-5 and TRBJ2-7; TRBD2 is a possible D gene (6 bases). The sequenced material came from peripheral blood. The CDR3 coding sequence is TGTGCCAGCAGCCGGAGCGGGCGCTCCTACGAGCAGTACTTC. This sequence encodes CASSRSGRSYEQYF.